This T cell receptor beta chain was profiled in a study of T cell clones after liver transplantation (dated by TCRdb to about 2019). The study in broad terms: Samples were obtained from ITN030ST, a randomized trial in which withdrawal of immunosuppression was attempted within 2 years of liver transplantation. Donor-reactive T cell clones were identified by TCRbeta sequencing following a pre-transplant mixed lymphocyte reaction and were subsequently tracked in post-transplant blood. Third party-reactive TCRbeta sequences were also identified from pre-transplant MLRs to serve as an antigen-independent comparator for donor-reactive sequences. Of the eight recipients, a few were HCV-positive, while the remaining recipients had been transplanted for non-autoimmune, non-viral indications. The subjects received no induction therapy and were kept on standard immunosuppression until randomization at 12-24 months post-transplant. Tolerance was defined as complete withdrawal of immunosuppression for at least one year without a rise in liver enzymes beyond twice the upper limit of normal. Blood samples were collected pre-transplant, pre-randomization before withdrawal, and post-randomization after either complete withdrawal or failed withdrawal. Of the 8 liver transplant recipients making up the studied cohort, 3 were classified as tolerant and 5 as non-tolerant.

Thawed unstimulated PBMCs were stained for CD3, CD4 and CD8 and FACS-sorted into CD3+CD4+ and CD3+CD8+ populations. All 8 studied subjects were randomized to withdrawal of immunosuppression. The Qiagen DNeasy Blood and Tissue Kit was used for isolation of genomic DNA. In regard to this clone: Its antigen specificity is not known. There are no base qualities to consult, and no much larger clone falls within one base.

Frozen genomic DNA underwent high-throughput TCRbeta CDR3 sequencing by immunoSEQ, including PCR amplification, mapping, bias correction and internal controls. Per the original workflow: Only productive rearrangements were retained, and each unique TCRbeta sequence was defined by its CDR3 nucleotide sequence together with its V and J gene. Donor-reactive sequences required at least 5-fold expansion in CFSE-low cells versus unstimulated pre-transplant cells and at least 0.01% frequency. Minimum frequency thresholds were set for each subject on the basis of the unstimulated sample with the lowest template count, so that a detection power of at least 90% was ensured. Repertoire turnover was measured by Jensen-Shannon divergence between the top 1000 TCRbeta sequences post- and pre-transplant. Two-sided Fisher's exact tests were used to test for changes in the detection of donor-reactive sequences. TCRdb limited this immuneACCESS table to in-frame rearrangements with V and J called. A share of clones is missing; checked studies link under half to unresolved V genes, and the rest is unexplained. V and J calls and clone size are given by that table; D and trimming were obtained from the DNA. A total of 51,000 or so clones appear in this sample, approximately 87% of them only once. The ten largest make up over 13% of the sample.

The CDR3, from cysteine to phenylalanine, totals 13 residues. Just CDR3 DNA is preserved here, 39 bases in frame from base 1. The V and J ends are trimmed by 5 bases and 5 bases, leaving 14 bases between them. The germline V gene supplies CDR1 SGHRS and CDR2 YFSETQ. The study at large found these results: A greater decline was seen for donor-reactive sequences than for third party-reactive sequences, suggesting partial antigen-specific deletion unrelated to withdrawal success. After accounting for repertoire turnover, donor-reactive detection was significantly reduced in 7 of 8 subjects for CD4 and 8 of 8 for CD8. Circulating donor-reactive CD4 TCRbeta sequences fell significantly post-transplant in 5 of 8 subjects, irrespective of tolerance or HCV status. Low numbers of available donor cells limited the measurable donor-reactive repertoire in two subjects. Because of small, heterogeneous patient numbers and non-standardized post-transplant time points, the conclusions were only preliminary. Without allograft tissue specimens, donor-reactive T cells may have migrated into the graft rather than being deleted.

The sequencing used CD8+ T cells from blood, collected 12 months after liver transplant. Recombination connected TRBV5-1 to TRBJ2-7; a tentative D call is TRBD2 (6 bases match). The receptor's source is a human patient who received a liver transplant. Because of the transplant, the T cells may be the graft donor's rather than the patient's own. The CDR3 region: CASRGLAGDEQYF. The DNA sequence is as follows: TGCGCCAGCAGGGGACTGGCCGGCGACGAGCAGTACTTC.